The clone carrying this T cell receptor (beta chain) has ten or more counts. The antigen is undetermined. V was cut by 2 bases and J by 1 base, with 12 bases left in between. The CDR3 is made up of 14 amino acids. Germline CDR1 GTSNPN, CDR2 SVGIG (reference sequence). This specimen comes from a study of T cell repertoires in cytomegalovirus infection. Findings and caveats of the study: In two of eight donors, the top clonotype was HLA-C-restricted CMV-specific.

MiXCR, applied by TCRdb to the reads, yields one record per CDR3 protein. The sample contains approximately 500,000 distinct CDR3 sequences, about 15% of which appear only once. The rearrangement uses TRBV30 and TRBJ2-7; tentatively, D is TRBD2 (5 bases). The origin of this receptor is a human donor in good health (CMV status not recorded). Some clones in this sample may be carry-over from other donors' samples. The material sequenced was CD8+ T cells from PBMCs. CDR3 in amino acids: CAWSTRAESYEQYF. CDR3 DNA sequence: TGTGCCTGGAGTACGCGGGCTGAGTCCTACGAGCAGTACTTC. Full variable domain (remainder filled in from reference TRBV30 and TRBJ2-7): SQTIHQWPATLVQPVGSPLSLECTVEGTSNPNLYWYRQAAGRGLQLLFYSVGIGQISSEVPQNLSASRPQDRQFILSSKKLLLSDSGFYLCAWSTRAESYEQYFGPGTRLTVT.